This record looks at one T cell receptor (beta chain) sequence and its context. This sample is drawn from a study of blood T cell repertoires in COVID-19. Deletions cut 9 bases from V and 11 bases from J, with 28 bases between. The CDR3 is 15 amino acids. CDR1 is LNHDA, CDR2 SQIVND, per germline (reference sequence). Assay: immunoSEQ multiplex PCR; the TCRdb copy retains only in-frame clones and omits some. The repertoire holds about 300,000 clones, around nine tenths seen once, with over 2% in the top ten. The sample comprised PBMCs or T cells enriched from blood (not recorded which). The TCR sequence derives from a woman between 18 and 29 years old who had recovered from COVID-19. The chain links TRBV19 to TRBJ1-2; maybe TRBD1 (5 bases). For the CDR3, the DNA is TGTGCCAGCCAAACCGACAGTGGCGGTCTTATTGGGTACACCTTC. Amino acid sequence: CASQTDSGGLIGYTF.